Shown below are 22 T cell receptor beta chains from a single sample sequenced in a study of shared clonotypes between healthy human individuals. Generated by immunoSEQ multiplex PCR, the TCRdb table keeps only in-frame clones and is missing some. Among just over 2,000,000 clones listed, about 95% were seen once. Naive CD8 cells lacked CD45RO, underwent positive selection for CCR7 and left out terminally differentiated effector memory CD45RA+ cells. Sequenced sample: naive CD8+ T cells sorted from blood. These receptors all come from a man between 18 and 35 years old in good health.

This sequence joins TRBV4-3 and TRBJ2-2; TRBD2 aligns across 13 bases. Germline values: CDR1 LGHNA, CDR2 YSLEER. The CDR3 has 17 residues. V lost 3 bases to trimming and J lost 6 bases; unmatched junction nucleotides: 7. The CDR3 sequence: CASSQDGLAGEAGELFF. CDR3 nucleotide sequence: TGCGCCAGCAGCCAGGACGGACTAGCGGGAGAAGCCGGGGAGCTGTTTTTT.

Concerning this clone itself: Other DNA sequences within the sample encode an identical CDR3. V and J are TRBV11-2 and TRBJ2-7; D ambiguous. Germline values: CDR1 SGHAT, CDR2 FQNNGV. The length of the CDR3 is 13 residues. The ends were cut back, 0 bases at V and 4 bases at J, with 7 bases in the middle. CDR3 DNA sequence: TGTGCCAGCAGCTTAGACCCAGGATACGAGCAGTACTTC. This codes for CASSLDPGYEQYF.

This clone came up once. The gene calls are TRBV7-2 and TRBJ2-7, with 11 bases lining up with TRBD1. V was clipped by 5 bases and J by 3 bases; unmatched bases: 9. Germline-derived CDR1 and CDR2 are SGHTA and FQGNSA. This CDR3 contains 16 residues. The DNA of the CDR3 is TGTGCCAGCAGCCTTAGACCGGGACAGGGGGTCTACGAGCAGTACTTC. Translation: CASSLRPGQGVYEQYF. The full variable domain, in which reference TRBV7-2 and TRBJ2-7 provide the parts outside the CDR3, is GAGVSQSPSNKVTEKGKDVELRCDPISGHTALYWYRQSLGQGLEFLIYFQGNSAPDKSGLPSDRFSAERTGGSVSTLTIQRTQQEDSAVYLCASSLRPGQGVYEQYFGPGTRLTVT.

V gene TRBV7-3 combines with J gene TRBJ2-7; possibly TRBD1 for D (5 bases). V shed 0 bases and J shed 1 base, with 13 bases lying between them. This CDR3 region has 16 residues. CDR1 and CDR2 from the germline V gene are SGHTA and FQGTGA. CDR3: CASSLTGVGESYEQYF. The CDR3, as DNA: TGTGCCAGCAGCTTAACCGGAGTAGGGGAATCCTACGAGCAGTACTTC.

V gene TRBV10-3 combines with J gene TRBJ2-7; 8 nucleotides align to TRBD1. After removal of 3 bases from V and 5 bases from J, the junction contained 3 bases not matched to a gene. This CDR3 has 13 residues. Germline V gives CDR1 ENHRY, CDR2 SYGVKD. The CDR3 DNA is TGTGCCATCAGTGACAGGGGGCGCGACGAGCAGTACTTC. This translates into CAISDRGRDEQYF.

The chain uses TRBV7-2 and TRBJ2-3, with TRBD2 as a possible D gene (5 bases). CDR1 and CDR2 (germline): SGHTA, FQGNSA. Trimming left V 4 bases short and J 0 bases short, with 14 bases between. This CDR3 is built from 16 residues. The CDR3 sequence: CASSSFGEFSTDTQYF. In DNA, the CDR3 is TGTGCCAGCAGCTCATTTGGGGAGTTTAGCACAGATACGCAGTATTTT. Using reference TRBV7-2 and TRBJ2-3 for the parts outside the CDR3, the full variable domain is GAGVSQSPSNKVTEKGKDVELRCDPISGHTALYWYRQSLGQGLEFLIYFQGNSAPDKSGLPSDRFSAERTGGSVSTLTIQRTQQEDSAVYLCASSSFGEFSTDTQYFGPGTRLTVL.

DNA for the CDR3: TGTGCCAGCAGCCCGGGACAGGGTCGTTTTGAAACAGATACGCAGTATTTT. It translates to CASSPGQGRFETDTQYF. The genes are TRBV11-2 and TRBJ2-3; 9 nucleotides line up with TRBD1. The V gene end was trimmed by 5 bases and the J gene end by 3 bases; junction bases not matched to a gene: 12. CDR3 length: 17 residues. CDR1 and CDR2 from the germline V gene are SGHAT and FQNNGV. Full variable domain (remainder filled in from reference TRBV11-2 and TRBJ2-3): EAGVAQSPRYKIIEKRQSVAFWCNPISGHATLYWYQQILGQGPKLLIQFQNNGVVDDSQLPKDRFSAERLKGVDSTLKIQPAKLEDSAVYLCASSPGQGRFETDTQYFGPGTRLTVL.

The sample holds one count of this clone. The J gene is TRBJ2-2, the V gene TRBV18; the D is unclear. Trimming took 3 bases from V and 2 from J, leaving 7 bases between them. Germline V gene sequence: CDR1 KGHSH, CDR2 LQKENI. The CDR3 covers 14 residues. In DNA form, the CDR3 reads TGTGCCAGCTCACCCGAGATTAACACCGGGGAGCTGTTTTTT. It yields the protein CASSPEINTGELFF.

This chain joins TRBV28 and TRBJ2-1, with 10 bases aligning to TRBD1. The CDR3 spans 16 residues. J was trimmed by 3 bases and V by 5 bases; bases with no gene match: 7. In germline, CDR1 is MDHEN, CDR2 SYDVKM. In DNA, the CDR3 is TGTGCCAGCAGTCCCAGGACAGGGGGATACTACAATGAGCAGTTCTTC. The encoded protein is CASSPRTGGYYNEQFF.

The chain carries TRBV27 and TRBJ2-1; 7 positions agree with TRBD2. CDR3 size: 17 residues. V dropped 5 bases and J dropped 7; count of bases not matched to a gene: 17. Germline CDR1 and CDR2: MNHEY and SMNVEV (reference sequence). The CDR3 nucleotides are TGTGCCAGCAGTCCGCCCCTGGGGGAGGGCCGAGGAAATGAGCAGTTCTTC. Protein: CASSPPLGEGRGNEQFF.

The gene calls are TRBV30 and TRBJ2-1; 9 positions match TRBD1. Per germline, CDR1 GTSNPN and CDR2 SVGIG (reference sequence). J was trimmed by 12 bases and V by 4 bases; bases with no gene match: 7. The CDR3 totals 12 residues. CDR3 sequence (DNA): TGTGCCTGGACCGGGACAGGGACGGGGCAGTTCTTC. As protein: CAWTGTGTGQFF.

This rearrangement joins TRBV18 to TRBJ2-5; TRBD2 is a possible D gene (5 bases). The germline CDR1 and CDR2 sequences are KGHSH and LQKENI. V was cut by 0 bases and J by 5 bases, with 7 bases left in between. This CDR3 has 13 amino acids. The CDR3 sequence: CASSPPGVETQYF. CDR3 in DNA: TGTGCCAGCTCACCACCGGGAGTGGAGACCCAGTACTTC.

This chain uses TRBV11-2 with TRBJ2-5, with 15 nucleotides matching TRBD2. CDR1 is SGHAT, CDR2 FQNNGV, per germline. J lost 4 bases, V lost 6 bases, and 3 bases had no gene match. The CDR3 is 15 residues long. CDR3 nucleotides: TGTGCCAGCAGTCAGGGACTAGCGGGGGGAGAGACCCAGTACTTC. It codes for CASSQGLAGGETQYF.

V usage is TRBV27 and J usage is TRBJ2-2; D not certain. Germline V lookup: CDR1 MNHEY, CDR2 SMNVEV (reference sequence). The germline V and J ends were trimmed by 5 bases and 2 bases, with 12 bases remaining between them. There are 15 residues in the CDR3. The DNA of the CDR3 is TGTGCCAGCAGTCAATACGGATTCAACACCGGGGAGCTGTTTTTT. Its translation: CASSQYGFNTGELFF.

The chain carries TRBV4-1 and TRBJ1-2, with D possibly matching TRBD1 (5 bases). Germline V lookup: CDR1 MGHRA, CDR2 YSYEKL. This CDR3 has 17 amino acids. V was cut by 2 bases and J by 5 bases, with 21 bases left in between. CDR3 sequence reads: CASSQSYQGGPSYGYTF. CDR3 DNA: TGCGCCAGCAGCCAATCATACCAGGGTGGTCCTTCGTATGGCTACACCTTC.

The sample holds one count of this clone. This chain joins TRBV5-4 and TRBJ2-7; 7 bases map to TRBD1. This CDR3 has 15 amino acids. The V segment lost 4 bases and the J segment 3 bases; nucleotides outside the gene matches: 10. Germline-derived CDR1 and CDR2 are SGHNT and YYREEE (reference sequence). CDR3 sequence (DNA): TGTGCCAGCAGCCCAACCGGACAGGAGTACTACGAGCAGTACTTC. Translating it yields CASSPTGQEYYEQYF.

The rearrangement uses TRBV4-1 and TRBJ2-7; TRBD1 matches 8 bases. Germline trimming cut 0 bases from V and 6 bases from J; bases unmatched to any gene: 13. The CDR3 length is 17 residues. Germline V gene lookup returns CDR1 MGHRA and CDR2 YSYEKL. CDR3 sequence: CASSQDRDRGTTGEQYF. The CDR3 DNA reads TGCGCCAGCAGCCAAGATCGAGACAGGGGAACTACTGGCGAGCAGTACTTC.

The rearrangement joins TRBV6-1 to TRBJ2-7; no clear D. V shed 2 bases and J shed 3 bases, with 8 bases lying between them. The germline gives CDR1 MNHNS, CDR2 SASEGT. CDR3 length equals 13 residues. CDR3 coding DNA: TGTGCCAGCAGTGAATTCGGAGACTACGAGCAGTACTTC. Encoded protein: CASSEFGDYEQYF.

Turning to this clone: The sample holds other DNA sequences that translate to the same CDR3. V gene TRBV9 combines with J gene TRBJ2-7, with D possibly being TRBD1 (5 bases). Germline-derived CDR1 and CDR2 are SGDLS and YYNGEE. With 4 bases removed from V and 4 bases from J, the gap between germline ends came to 12 bases. The CDR3 runs 13 residues. The CDR3 coding sequence is TGTGCCAGCAGCCCCGGCGACAGTTACGAGCAGTACTTC. It yields the protein CASSPGDSYEQYF. Based on the CDR3 plus reference TRBV9 and TRBJ2-7, the full variable domain is DSGVTQTPKHLITATGQRVTLRCSPRSGDLSVYWYQQSLDQGLQFLIQYYNGEERAKGNILERFSAQQFPDLHSELNLSSLELGDSALYFCASSPGDSYEQYFGPGTRLTVT.

The chain links TRBV4-1 to TRBJ2-2; perhaps TRBD1 as D (6 bases). This CDR3 has 14 residues. The V gene's germline CDR1 is MGHRA and CDR2 YSYEKL. V was shortened by 4 bases and J by 4 bases, with 10 bases between the two germline ends. The CDR3 coding sequence is TGCGCCAGCAGCCTTGGACAGAGCACCGGGGAGCTGTTTTTT. This translates into CASSLGQSTGELFF.

The chain joins TRBV5-1 to TRBJ1-2; 8 bases map to TRBD1. The junction had 4 bases not matched to a gene; V was cut back by 1 base and J by 5 bases. From germline, CDR1 is SGHRS and CDR2 YFSETQ. The CDR3 has 14 amino acids. The CDR3 sequence: CASSLYDRGYGYTF. CDR3 nucleotides: TGCGCCAGCAGCTTGTATGACAGGGGATATGGCTACACCTTC.

This rearrangement joins TRBV28 to TRBJ2-5, with 10 bases aligning to TRBD2. V was pared by 4 bases and J by 0 bases, with 8 bases of the junction left unmatched. Germline loops: CDR1 MDHEN, CDR2 SYDVKM. This CDR3 comprises 17 residues. The CDR3 region has the DNA TGTGCCAGCAGTTCCCCCCCGGGACTAGCGTACCAAGAGACCCAGTACTTC. It translates to CASSSPPGLAYQETQYF.